The next 18 T cell receptor beta chains were all read from a single sample in a study of T-cell reconstitution after alpha-beta-depleted transplantation in children. During its preparation, the TCRbeta library received unique molecular identifiers. TCRdb fed the PCR reads into MiXCR, producing one record per CDR3 protein. The repertoire includes 300,000 to 400,000 distinct CDR3 sequences, roughly 16% of them detected once, and around 43% sits in the top ten. Sequenced material: PBMCs, mostly from graft donor cells, taken 360 days after TCRalphabeta/CD19-depleted stem cell transplant. All receptors derive from a male patient aged 2-15 years who had a stem cell transplant for acute lymphoblastic leukemia, so the T cells may come from the graft donor.

This clonotype was picked up a small number of times. The gene calls are TRBV6-2 or TRBV6-3 and TRBJ1-2, with D hard to call. The V gene's germline CDR1 is MNHEY and CDR2 SVGEGT. V was clipped by 5 bases and J by 6 bases, with 13 bases between them. The CDR3 covers 13 residues. DNA of the CDR3: TGTGCCAGCAGTCCCGAGGACCTACATGGCTACACCTTC. Residues: CASSPEDLHGYTF.

This clonotype was observed a handful of times. The chain couples TRBV5-6 to TRBJ1-6, with D unresolved. Germline assignment: CDR1 SGHDT and CDR2 YYEEEE. This CDR3 has 14 residues. Trimming left V 1 base short and J 5 bases short, with 7 bases between. The CDR3 DNA is TGTGCCAGCAGCTTGCGGGGTAATAATTCACCCCTCCACTTT. Translating gives CASSLRGNNSPLHF.

This sequence joins TRBV4-1 and TRBJ2-5, with D unclear. CDR1 is MGHRA and CDR2 is YSYEKL in the germline V gene. Trimming took off 3 bases at V and 1 base at J, with 12 bases between the two ends. The CDR3 is 15 amino acids. The CDR3 protein is CASSQHPAVQETQYF. The CDR3 region has the DNA TGCGCCAGCAGCCAGCATCCGGCGGTCCAAGAGACCCAGTACTTC.

V and J are TRBV5-4 and TRBJ2-1, with 12 bases matching TRBD1. With 4 bases clipped from V and 3 bases from J, the junction kept 5 bases outside the gene matches. From germline, CDR1 is SGHNT and CDR2 YYREEE (reference sequence). The CDR3 consists of 16 residues. The CDR3 DNA follows: TGTGCCAGCAGCGGGGACAGGGGGCGTCGCTACAATGAGCAGTTCTTC. This sequence encodes CASSGDRGRRYNEQFF.

This sequence joins TRBV5-1 and TRBJ2-7, with D tentatively TRBD1 or TRBD2 (5 bases each). V gave up 4 bases and J gave up 5 bases, with 22 bases separating them. CDR3 length equals 16 residues. CDR1 and CDR2 from the germline V gene are SGHRS and YFSETQ. The CDR3 loop is CASSAMRDGGGDEQYF. The CDR3, as DNA: TGCGCCAGCAGCGCCATGAGGGACGGCGGTGGGGACGAGCAGTACTTC.

This clonotype was detected ten times or more. V is TRBV25-1 and J is TRBJ2-7, with 10 bases matching TRBD2. Looked up from germline, CDR1 is MGHDK and CDR2 is SYGVNS. This CDR3 spans 16 amino acids. Germline trimming cut 5 bases from V and 2 bases from J; bases unmatched to any gene: 9. CDR3: CASSRKQREGPYEQYF. The CDR3 DNA reads as TGTGCCAGCAGTCGTAAGCAGCGGGAGGGTCCCTACGAGCAGTACTTC.

This clonotype appeared many times. V and J are TRBV20-1 and TRBJ1-1; D unclear. Between the trimmed V and J ends, which lost 1 base and 1 base, there was a span of 7 bases. From germline, CDR1 is DFQATT and CDR2 SNEGSKA (reference sequence). This CDR3 comprises 13 residues. CDR3 nucleotide sequence: TGCAGTGCTAGAGTGTGGTGGAACACTGAAGCTTTCTTT. This gives the protein CSARVWWNTEAFF.

In this sample, this clonotype turned up a few times. The V gene is TRBV20-1, the J gene TRBJ2-7; 9 bases map to TRBD1. CDR3 length: 16 residues. Germline values: CDR1 DFQATT, CDR2 SNEGSKA (reference sequence). Trimming took 0 bases from V and 0 from J; bases not matched to a gene: 6. The CDR3 nucleotides are TGCAGTGCTAGAGATCGGGTGACAGGGGGCTCCTACGAGCAGTACTTC. As protein: CSARDRVTGGSYEQYF.

This clonotype appeared a few times. The chain couples TRBV30 to TRBJ2-3, with 9 bases aligning to TRBD1. CDR1 and CDR2 from the germline V gene are GTSNPN and SVGIG (reference sequence). The ends lost 5 bases at V and 2 bases at J; junction bases unmatched: 2. The CDR3 totals 13 residues. The CDR3 loop reads CAWDRGSTDTQYF. As DNA, the CDR3 is TGTGCCTGGGACAGGGGGTCCACAGATACGCAGTATTTT.

This clonotype ranks as medium-sized (0.01 to 0.1%). This chain connects TRBV20-1 to TRBJ2-1; 13 bases match TRBD2. This CDR3 is built from 16 residues. V was clipped by 4 bases and J by 5 bases; unmatched bases: 8. Germline CDR1 reads DFQATT; CDR2 reads SNEGSKA (reference sequence). The DNA for the CDR3 is TGCAGTGCTAAGGGACTAGCGGGACCAATAGACAATGAGCAGTTCTTC. Its protein is CSAKGLAGPIDNEQFF.

The chain couples TRBV18 to TRBJ1-1; the D is unclear. The CDR3 length is 13 residues. Between the trimmed V and J ends, which lost 6 bases and 7 bases, there was a span of 15 bases. Germline assignment: CDR1 KGHSH and CDR2 LQKENI. This CDR3 is CASSPRRGYEAFF. The DNA of the CDR3 is TGTGCCAGCTCTCCCCGGCGGGGATATGAAGCTTTCTTT.

V is TRBV10-3 and J is TRBJ1-1; possibly TRBD1 for D (5 bases). CDR3 length: 13 amino acids. Trimming shortened V by 6 bases and J by 6 bases, and 14 bases separated the two germline ends. Looked up from germline, CDR1 is ENHRY and CDR2 is SYGVKD. CDR3 sequence (DNA): TGTGCCATCAGGAGCAAGGGGTTCGCTGAAGCTTTCTTT. This gives the protein CAIRSKGFAEAFF.

This clonotype has a count of ten or more. The rearrangement links TRBV12-3 or TRBV12-4 to TRBJ2-2, with 10 bases matching TRBD1. The ends lost 2 bases at V and 9 bases at J; junction bases unmatched: 6. The CDR3 covers 15 residues. The CDR3 nucleotides read TGTGCCAGCAGTTTATCGGGACAGGGGATCCGGGAGCTGTTTTTT. It is translated as CASSLSGQGIRELFF.

This clonotype was detected only a few times. The rearrangement links TRBV5-1 to TRBJ1-1; 7 bases map to TRBD1. Germline loops: CDR1 SGHRS, CDR2 YFSETQ. The CDR3 loop spans 15 amino acids. V shed 5 bases, J shed 1 base, and the junction held 8 bases outside the gene matches. CDR3 loop: CASSDLGQQNTEAFF. In DNA, the CDR3 is TGCGCCAGCAGTGACCTGGGACAGCAGAACACTGAAGCTTTCTTT.

This clonotype showed up many times. The chain carries TRBV5-1 and TRBJ2-6; D uncertain. CDR1 SGHRS and CDR2 YFSETQ come from the germline V gene. CDR3 length: 17 residues. Trimming pared 4 bases from V and 0 bases from J, leaving 14 bases between. CDR3 protein: CASSRQGPSSGANVLTF. Here the CDR3 DNA reads TGCGCCAGCAGCCGGCAAGGCCCTAGCTCTGGGGCCAACGTCCTGACTTTC.

This clonotype was seen at least ten times. V and J are TRBV5-6 and TRBJ2-5; D remains unclear. Per the germline V gene, CDR1 is SGHDT and CDR2 is YYEEEE. V lost 0 bases and J lost 4, with 7 bases in between. The CDR3 spans 13 residues. The CDR3 region is CASSLAARETQYF. CDR3 nucleotide sequence: TGTGCCAGCAGCTTGGCGGCTCGAGAGACCCAGTACTTC.

The V call is TRBV3-1, the J call TRBJ2-7; D gene uncertain. V was cut by 4 bases and J by 6 bases, with 16 bases left in between. CDR1 is LGHDT and CDR2 is YNNKEL in the germline V gene (reference sequence). The CDR3 spans 14 residues. CDR3: CASSPSGLFSEQYF. The CDR3, as DNA: TGTGCCAGCAGCCCCTCTGGGCTTTTCTCCGAGCAGTACTTC.

The DNA of the CDR3 is TGTGCCAGCAGTTTAACAGGGGTGGATTCACCCCTCCACTTT. Its translation: CASSLTGVDSPLHF. The genes are TRBV12-3 or TRBV12-4 and TRBJ1-6; TRBD1 aligns across 7 bases. The CDR3 has 14 residues. Trimming took 2 bases from V and 8 from J; bases not matched to a gene: 3.